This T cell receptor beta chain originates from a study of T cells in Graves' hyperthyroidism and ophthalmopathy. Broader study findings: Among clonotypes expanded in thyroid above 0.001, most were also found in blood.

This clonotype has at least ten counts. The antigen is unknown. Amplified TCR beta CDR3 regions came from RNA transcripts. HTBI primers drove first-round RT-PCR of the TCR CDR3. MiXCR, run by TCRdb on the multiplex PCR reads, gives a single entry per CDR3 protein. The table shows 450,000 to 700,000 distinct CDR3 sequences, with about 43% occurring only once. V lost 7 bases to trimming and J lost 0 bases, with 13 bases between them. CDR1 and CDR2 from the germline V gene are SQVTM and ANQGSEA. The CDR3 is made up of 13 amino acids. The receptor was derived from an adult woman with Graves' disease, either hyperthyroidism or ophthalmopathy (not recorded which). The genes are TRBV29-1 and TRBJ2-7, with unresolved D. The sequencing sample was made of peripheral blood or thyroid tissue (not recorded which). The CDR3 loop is CSAAAPNSYEQYF. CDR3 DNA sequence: TGCAGCGCGGCGGCACCAAACTCCTACGAGCAGTACTTC.